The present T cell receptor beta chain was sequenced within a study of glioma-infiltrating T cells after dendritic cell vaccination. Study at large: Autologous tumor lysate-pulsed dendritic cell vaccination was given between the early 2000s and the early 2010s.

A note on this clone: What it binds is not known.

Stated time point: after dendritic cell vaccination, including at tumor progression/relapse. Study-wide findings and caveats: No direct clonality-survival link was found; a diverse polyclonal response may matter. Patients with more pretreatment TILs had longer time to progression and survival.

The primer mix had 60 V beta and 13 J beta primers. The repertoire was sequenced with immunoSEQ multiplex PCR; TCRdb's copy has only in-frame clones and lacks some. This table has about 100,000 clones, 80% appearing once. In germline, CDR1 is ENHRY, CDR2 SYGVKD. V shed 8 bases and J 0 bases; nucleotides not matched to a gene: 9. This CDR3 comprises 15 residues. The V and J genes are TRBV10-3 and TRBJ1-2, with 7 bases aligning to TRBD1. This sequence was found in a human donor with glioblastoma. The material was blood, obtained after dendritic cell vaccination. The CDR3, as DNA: TGTGCCATCGGTCCCGGGACAGCGTCTAACTATGGCTACACCTTC. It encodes CAIGPGTASNYGYTF.